Listed below are T cell receptor beta chains from one sample, sequenced in a study of cytomegalovirus exposure and HLA in healthy donors. Data came from immunoSEQ multiplex PCR; TCRdb stores just in-frame clones and leaves some out. The sample lists fewer than 200,000 clones, around 80% occurring once. Sequencing input: PBMCs. The receptors were gathered from a female donor in good health and CMV-seronegative. The CDR3 runs from the conserved cysteine through the conserved F or W. A D gene is named only where the DNA matches it firmly. Not every row has a clone size; where given, it reads once, few, many or a size class.

j_call | v_call | cdr3_length | d_call | clone_size | cdr3_nt | cdr3_aa
TRBJ1-2 | TRBV30 | 15 | TRBD1 | NA | TGTGCCTGGACCGATCACCGGGACAGGTTATATGGCTACACCTTC | CAWTDHRDRLYGYTF
TRBJ1-3 | TRBV18 | 16 | TRBD1 | NA | TGTGCCAGCTCCGATCTGACAGGGAGGTCTGGAAACACCATATATTTT | CASSDLTGRSGNTIYF
TRBJ2-3 | TRBV5-8 | 18 | NA | NA | TGTGCCAGCAGCCTGGCTTCTGAGCGGAGACCTAGCACAGATACGCAGTATTTT | CASSLASERRPSTDTQYF
TRBJ2-4 | TRBV4-2 | 17 | TRBD2 | few | TGTGCCAGCAGCCCTATAGCGGGAGAGTGGTCCAAAAACATTCAGTACTTC | CASSPIAGEWSKNIQYF
TRBJ2-3 | TRBV6-1 | 16 | NA | NA | TGTGCCAGCAGTGATGGCCAGCGGTGGCGCGGTGATACGCAGTATTTT | CASSDGQRWRGDTQYF
TRBJ2-7 | TRBV18 | 13 | TRBD1 | NA | TGTGCCAGCTCGAGACAGGGGGACTACGAGCAGTACTTC | CASSRQGDYEQYF
TRBJ1-1 | TRBV7-9 | 14 | NA | NA | TGTGCCAGCAGCTTATCCGAGAGAGGCACTGAAGCTTTCTTT | CASSLSERGTEAFF
TRBJ1-2 | TRBV2 | 15 | NA | NA | TGTGCCAGCAGTGAAGCGCTTAGGGGAAAAGGGGGCTACACCTTC | CASSEALRGKGGYTF
TRBJ2-7 | TRBV7-8 | 15 | TRBD2 | NA | TGTGCCAGCAGCTTAAATAGCGGGAGCAGGTACGAGCAGTACTTC | CASSLNSGSRYEQYF
TRBJ2-3 | TRBV5-1 | 15 | TRBD1 | NA | TGCGCCAGCAGCTTAGGGACAGGGACCACAGATACGCAGTATTTT | CASSLGTGTTDTQYF
TRBJ2-7 | TRBV4-3 | 15 | NA | NA | TGCGCCAGCAGCCAGAGCAGGACACCTTCTTACGAGCAGTACTTC | CASSQSRTPSYEQYF
TRBJ1-6 | TRBV4-2 | 13 | NA | NA | TGTGCCAGCAGCCAAGCGCGGGAACCACCCCTCCACTTT | CASSQAREPPLHF
TRBJ1-1 | TRBV7-9 | 15 | NA | NA | TGTGCCAGCAGCCCCGTGGCCCGGGGAAACACTGAAGCTTTCTTT | CASSPVARGNTEAFF
TRBJ1-1 | TRBV30 | 13 | NA | NA | TGTGCCTGGAGTGTACCAGGGTACACTGAAGCTTTCTTT | CAWSVPGYTEAFF
TRBJ1-1 | TRBV5-4 | 16 | TRBD1 | NA | TGTGCCAGCAGCTTTGGGGGGACAGGAGGGCTCACTGAAGCTTTCTTT | CASSFGGTGGLTEAFF
TRBJ2-6 | TRBV4-1 | 17 | NA | NA | TGCGCCAGCAGCCTCGGGACAACCAGATCTGGGGCCAACGTCCTGACTTTC | CASSLGTTRSGANVLTF
TRBJ2-6 | TRBV28 | 15 | TRBD2 | NA | TGTGCCAGCACCACCGGGGGGTCTGGGGCCAACGTCCTGACTTTC | CASTTGGSGANVLTF
TRBJ2-7 | TRBV2 | 12 | NA | NA | TGTGCCAGCAGTGAGGCGGATTACGAGCAGTACTTC | CASSEADYEQYF
TRBJ1-5 | TRBV6-1 | 15 | NA | NA | TGTGCCAGCAGTGAACCGGGGGTCACGTATCAGCCCCAGCATTTT | CASSEPGVTYQPQHF
TRBJ2-7 | TRBV11-2 | 15 | TRBD2 | NA | TGTGCCAGCAGCTTAGAGGCGGGGGGGGCGCGGGAGCAGTACTTC | CASSLEAGGAREQYF
TRBJ1-1 | TRBV14 | 16 | TRBD1 | NA | TGTGCCAGCAGCCGGTGGACAGGGACCATGAACACTGAAGCTTTCTTT | CASSRWTGTMNTEAFF
TRBJ2-1 | TRBV27 | 15 | NA | once | TGTGCCAGCAGTTTCAGGGATTTCCAGGGTAATGAGCAGTTCTTC | CASSFRDFQGNEQFF
TRBJ1-1 | TRBV4-3 | 16 | TRBD1 | NA | TGCGCCAGCAGCCAAGATACCGGGACAGGGGGCCAAGAAGCTTTCTTT | CASSQDTGTGGQEAFF
TRBJ2-5 | TRBV19 | 15 | TRBD2 | NA | TGTGCCAGTACTCCCGGGAGGGGGTGGAGTGCGGCCCAGTACTTC | CASTPGRGWSAAQYF
TRBJ2-5 | TRBV19 | 15 | NA | once | TGTGCCAGTAGTACCCAAGGGAGCCTCCAAGAGACCCAGTACTTC | CASSTQGSLQETQYF
TRBJ2-7 | TRBV19 | 14 | NA | NA | TGTGCCAGTAGCGCTCTAAGGACATCCTACGAGCAGTACTTC | CASSALRTSYEQYF
TRBJ1-1 | TRBV5-6 | 14 | NA | NA | TGTGCCAGCAGCCCTACCCCGATTAACACTGAAGCTTTCTTT | CASSPTPINTEAFF
TRBJ2-5 | TRBV7-3 | 15 | TRBD1 | NA | TGTGCCAGCAGCTCGGGACAGACGGGGCAAGAGACCCAGTACTTC | CASSSGQTGQETQYF
TRBJ2-1 | TRBV6-5 | 15 | TRBD1 | NA | TGTGCCAGCAGTAATACAGGGGGCGCATACAATGAGCAGTTCTTC | CASSNTGGAYNEQFF
TRBJ2-5 | TRBV7-6 | 14 | NA | few | TGTGCCAGCAGCTCCCGGGACTCTGAAGAGACCCAGTACTTC | CASSSRDSEETQYF
TRBJ2-7 | TRBV7-9 | 12 | NA | NA | TGTGCCAGCAGCTCCAGGGATTACGAGCAGTACTTC | CASSSRDYEQYF
TRBJ2-7 | TRBV2 | 16 | TRBD2 | NA | TGTGCCAGCAGTGAAGTGGGACTAGCGGGGGTCAACGAGCAGTACTTC | CASSEVGLAGVNEQYF
TRBJ1-1 | TRBV5-1 | 14 | NA | NA | TGCGCCAGCAGCCTGACCTTTACGGGCACTGAAGCTTTCTTT | CASSLTFTGTEAFF
TRBJ2-7 | TRBV6-5 | 15 | NA | NA | TGTGCCAGCAGCCGCAATAGCGACGGCTCCTACGAGCAGTACTTC | CASSRNSDGSYEQYF
TRBJ2-1 | TRBV7-2 | 13 | NA | once | TGTGCCAGCAGCTTCGCTGACAGGCCAGCCAAGTTCTTC | CASSFADRPAKFF
TRBJ2-5 | TRBV5-1 | 14 | NA | NA | TGCGCCAGCAGCTTGGGAAATGACAAAGAGACCCAGTACTTC | CASSLGNDKETQYF
TRBJ1-1 | TRBV7-9 | 14 | TRBD1 | NA | TGTGCCAGCAGCTTAGGACAGGGTTACACTGAAGCTTTCTTT | CASSLGQGYTEAFF
TRBJ1-1 | TRBV5-1 | 16 | TRBD1 | NA | TGCGCCAGCAGCCCGGGACAGGGGATAGGAGGCACTGAAGCTTTCTTT | CASSPGQGIGGTEAFF
TRBJ2-6 | TRBV28 | 16 | TRBD1 | few | TGTGCCAGCACAGGGGGCGAGCTCTCTGGGGCCAACGTCCTGACTTTC | CASTGGELSGANVLTF
TRBJ1-1 | TRBV4-1 | 15 | TRBD1 | NA | TGCGCCAGCAGCCCAACCGGGACAGGGGTCACTGAAGCTTTCTTT | CASSPTGTGVTEAFF
TRBJ1-2 | TRBV5-4 | 15 | NA | NA | TGTGCCAGCAGCTTGTCCCCCAGCGGGGCGTATGGCTACACCTTC | CASSLSPSGAYGYTF
TRBJ1-2 | TRBV7-2 | 12 | NA | few | TGTGCCAGCAGCTTAGCGAGAGAGGGCTACACCTTC | CASSLAREGYTF
TRBJ2-7 | TRBV6-6 | 15 | NA | NA | TGTGCCAGCAGTTACTCTGTGACAGCCTCCTACGAGCAGTACTTC | CASSYSVTASYEQYF
TRBJ2-5 | TRBV6-5 | 15 | NA | NA | TGTGCCAGCACCAGTCCGGGGAGGGGGGAAGTGACCCAGTACTTC | CASTSPGRGEVTQYF